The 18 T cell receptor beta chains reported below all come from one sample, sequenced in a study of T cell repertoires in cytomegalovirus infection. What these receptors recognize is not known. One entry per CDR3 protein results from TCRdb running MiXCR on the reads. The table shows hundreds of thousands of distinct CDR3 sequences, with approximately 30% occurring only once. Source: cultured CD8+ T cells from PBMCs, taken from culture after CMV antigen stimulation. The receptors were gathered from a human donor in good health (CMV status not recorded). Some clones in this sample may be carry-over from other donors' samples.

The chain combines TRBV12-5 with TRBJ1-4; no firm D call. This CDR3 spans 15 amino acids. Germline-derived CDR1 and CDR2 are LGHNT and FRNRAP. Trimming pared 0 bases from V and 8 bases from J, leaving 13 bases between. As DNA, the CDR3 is TGTGCTAGTGGTTTGGTAAAGGCAGGAGGGGAAAAACTGTTTTTT. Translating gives CASGLVKAGGEKLFF.

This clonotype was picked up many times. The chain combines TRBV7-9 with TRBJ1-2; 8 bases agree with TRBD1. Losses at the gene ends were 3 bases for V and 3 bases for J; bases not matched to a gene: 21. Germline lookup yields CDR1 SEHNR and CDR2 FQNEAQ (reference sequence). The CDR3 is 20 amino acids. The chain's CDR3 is CASSFRRGQATDPSYYGYTF. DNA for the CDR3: TGTGCCAGCAGCTTTCGGAGGGGACAGGCCACGGATCCATCTTACTATGGCTACACCTTC.

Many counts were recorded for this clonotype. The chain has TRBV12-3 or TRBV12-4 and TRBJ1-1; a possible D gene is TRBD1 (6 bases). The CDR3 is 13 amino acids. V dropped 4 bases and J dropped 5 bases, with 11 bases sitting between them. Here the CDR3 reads CASSYRVRTEAFF. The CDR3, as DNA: TGTGCCAGCAGTTACAGGGTTAGGACTGAAGCTTTCTTT.

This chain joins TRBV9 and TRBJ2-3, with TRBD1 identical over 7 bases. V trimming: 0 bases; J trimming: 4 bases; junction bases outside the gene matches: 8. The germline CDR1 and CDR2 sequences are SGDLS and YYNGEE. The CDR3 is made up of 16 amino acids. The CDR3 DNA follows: TGTGCCAGCAGCGTAGAAGGGGGCGCCCTATCAGATACGCAGTATTTT. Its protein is CASSVEGGALSDTQYF.

CDR3 sequence: CASSHSPGTQETQYF. The DNA for the CDR3 is TGTGCCAGCAGCCACTCCCCAGGGACTCAAGAGACCCAGTACTTC. This chain connects TRBV3-1 to TRBJ2-5; tentative D call: TRBD2 (6 bases). The length of the CDR3 is 15 residues. With 3 bases removed from V and 2 bases from J, the gap between germline ends came to 13 bases. Germline loops: CDR1 LGHDT, CDR2 YNNKEL (reference sequence).

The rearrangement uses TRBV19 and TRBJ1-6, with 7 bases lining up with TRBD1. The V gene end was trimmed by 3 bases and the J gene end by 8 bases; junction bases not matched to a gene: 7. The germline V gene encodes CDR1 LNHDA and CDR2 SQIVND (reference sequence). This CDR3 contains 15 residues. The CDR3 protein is CASSIGQVGDSPLHF. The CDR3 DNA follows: TGTGCCAGTAGTATTGGACAGGTCGGGGATTCACCCCTCCACTTT.

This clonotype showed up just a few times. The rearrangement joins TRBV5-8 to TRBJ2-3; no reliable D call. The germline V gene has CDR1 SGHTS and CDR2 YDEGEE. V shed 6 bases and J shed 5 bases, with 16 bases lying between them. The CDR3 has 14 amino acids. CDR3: CASTPRQSGDTQYF. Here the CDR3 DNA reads TGTGCCAGCACCCCGAGGCAGTCGGGAGATACGCAGTATTTT.

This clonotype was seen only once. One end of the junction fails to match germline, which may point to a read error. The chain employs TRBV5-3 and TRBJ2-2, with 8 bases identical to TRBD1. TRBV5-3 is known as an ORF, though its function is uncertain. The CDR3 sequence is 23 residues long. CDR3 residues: CASSSLASSLDSLDRGYTGELFF. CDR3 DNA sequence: TGTGCCAGCAGCTCGCTCGCCAGCAGCTTGGATTCCCTCGACAGGGGTTACACCGGGGAGCTGTTTTTT.

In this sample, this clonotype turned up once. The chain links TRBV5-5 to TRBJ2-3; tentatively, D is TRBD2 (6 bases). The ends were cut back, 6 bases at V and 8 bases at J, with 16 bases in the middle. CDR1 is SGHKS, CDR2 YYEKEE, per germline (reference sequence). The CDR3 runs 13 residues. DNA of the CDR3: TGTGCCAGCATCGACAGACTGGGGGGTACGCAGTATTTT. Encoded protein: CASIDRLGGTQYF.

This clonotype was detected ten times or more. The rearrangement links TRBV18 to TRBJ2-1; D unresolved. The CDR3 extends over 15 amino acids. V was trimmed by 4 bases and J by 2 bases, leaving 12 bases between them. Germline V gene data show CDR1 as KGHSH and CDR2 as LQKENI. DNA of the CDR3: TGTGCCAGCTCACGCGAGCTCCACACCTACAATGAGCAGTTCTTC. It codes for CASSRELHTYNEQFF.

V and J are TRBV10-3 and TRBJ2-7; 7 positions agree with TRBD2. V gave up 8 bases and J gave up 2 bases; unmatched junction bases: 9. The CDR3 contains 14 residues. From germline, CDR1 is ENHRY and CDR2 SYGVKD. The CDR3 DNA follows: TGTGCCATCGGGACGGGAGGCCAAGCCTACGAGCAGTACTTC. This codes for CAIGTGGQAYEQYF.

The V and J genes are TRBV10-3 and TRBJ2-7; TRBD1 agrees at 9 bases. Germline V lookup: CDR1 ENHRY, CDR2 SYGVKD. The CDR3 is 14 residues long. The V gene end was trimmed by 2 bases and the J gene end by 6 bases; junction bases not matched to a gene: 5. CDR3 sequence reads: CAISEAGTGSEQYF. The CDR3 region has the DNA TGTGCCATCAGTGAGGCCGGGACAGGGAGCGAGCAGTACTTC.

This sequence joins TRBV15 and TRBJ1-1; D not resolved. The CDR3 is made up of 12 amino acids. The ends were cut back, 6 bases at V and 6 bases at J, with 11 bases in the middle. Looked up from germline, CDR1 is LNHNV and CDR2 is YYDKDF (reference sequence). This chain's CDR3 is CATRGRSPEAFF. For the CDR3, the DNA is TGTGCCACCAGAGGCAGGAGTCCTGAAGCTTTCTTT.

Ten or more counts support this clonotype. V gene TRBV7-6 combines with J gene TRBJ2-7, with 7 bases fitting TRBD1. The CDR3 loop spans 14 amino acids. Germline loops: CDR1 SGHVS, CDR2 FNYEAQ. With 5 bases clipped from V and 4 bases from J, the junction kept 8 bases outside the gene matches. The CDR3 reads CASSLGDSGYEQYF. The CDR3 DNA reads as TGTGCCAGCAGCCTCGGGGACAGTGGTTACGAGCAGTACTTC.

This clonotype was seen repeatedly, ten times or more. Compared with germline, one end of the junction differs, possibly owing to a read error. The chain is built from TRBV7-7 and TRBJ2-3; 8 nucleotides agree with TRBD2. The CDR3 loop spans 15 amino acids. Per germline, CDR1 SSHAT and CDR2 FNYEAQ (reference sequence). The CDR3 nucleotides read TGTGCTAGCAGCTTAAACGGGGGGGCCGGGGATACGCAGTATTTT. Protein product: CASSLNGGAGDTQYF.

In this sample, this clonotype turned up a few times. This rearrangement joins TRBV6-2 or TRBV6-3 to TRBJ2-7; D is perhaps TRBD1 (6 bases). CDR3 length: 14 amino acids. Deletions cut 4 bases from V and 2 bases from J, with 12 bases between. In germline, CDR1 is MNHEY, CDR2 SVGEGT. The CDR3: CASSLQGTPYEQYV. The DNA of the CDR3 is TGTGCCAGCAGTTTACAGGGCACCCCCTACGAGCAGTACGTC.

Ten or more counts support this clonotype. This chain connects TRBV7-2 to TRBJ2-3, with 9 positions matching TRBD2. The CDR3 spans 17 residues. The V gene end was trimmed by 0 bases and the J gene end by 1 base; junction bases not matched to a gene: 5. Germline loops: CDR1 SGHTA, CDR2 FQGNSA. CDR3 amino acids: CASSLASASGGTDTQYF. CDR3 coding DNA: TGTGCCAGCAGCTTAGCTTCGGCTAGCGGGGGCACAGATACGCAGTATTTT.

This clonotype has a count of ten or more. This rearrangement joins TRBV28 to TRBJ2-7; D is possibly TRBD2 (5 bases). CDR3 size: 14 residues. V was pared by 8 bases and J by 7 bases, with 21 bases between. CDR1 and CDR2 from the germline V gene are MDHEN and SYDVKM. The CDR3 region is CASSPLIGPGEQYV. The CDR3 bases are TGTGCCAGCTCCCCCCTAATAGGGCCGGGAGAGCAGTACGTC.